A single sample is the source of the 2 T cell receptor beta chains below, sequenced in a study of OX40 agonist ivuxolimab in advanced cancers. Repertoires were generated with immunoSEQ multiplex PCR, while TCRdb's copy carries only in-frame clones and drops some. The sample lists about 150,000 clones, 90% to 95% occurring once. The source material was CD4+ or CD8+ T cells sorted from blood, sampled in a trial of the OX40 agonist ivuxolimab. Every receptor here comes from an adult with an advanced solid tumor such as melanoma, head and neck, liver or kidney cancer.

CDR3 coding DNA: TGTGCCAGCAGCCCTACAGGGCCCAACTACGAGCAGTACTTC. Translated: CASSPTGPNYEQYF. The V call is TRBV7-3, the J call TRBJ2-7, with a tentative D call TRBD1 (6 bases). Germline-derived CDR1 and CDR2 are SGHTA and FQGTGA. The germline V and J ends were trimmed by 5 bases and 3 bases, with 14 bases remaining between them. CDR3 length: 14 residues.

This chain links TRBV28 with TRBJ1-2, with D unclear. This CDR3 comprises 14 residues. Trimming left V 3 bases short and J 4 bases short, with 12 bases between. Germline CDR1 is MDHEN and CDR2 is SYDVKM. CDR3 region: CASSLNQYFYGYTF. CDR3 DNA sequence: TGTGCCAGCAGTTTGAATCAGTATTTCTATGGCTACACCTTC.